Below, 26 T cell receptor beta chains from the same sample are listed, as sequenced in a study of cytomegalovirus exposure and HLA in healthy donors (dated by TCRdb to about 2017). The library was generated by the immunoSEQ multiplex PCR assay. For the multiplex PCR, a mixture combining 60 forward primers for TCR Vbeta segments and 13 reverse primers for TCR Jbeta segments was used. In TCRdb, the immuneACCESS table is reduced to in-frame sequences with V and J assigned. These tables do not hold every clone; where another copy was compared, an unresolved V gene accounts for under half, and the others remain unexplained. In this sample the table shows 100,000 to 150,000 clones, over 60% of which occur a single time. The ten largest make up over 10% of the sample. Specimen: PBMCs. The receptors stem from a woman aged 40-49 years in good health and CMV-seropositive.

The chain carries TRBV5-4 and TRBJ2-1, with 12 positions matching TRBD2. Germline CDR1 reads SGHNT; CDR2 reads YYREEE (reference sequence). The length of the CDR3 is 16 residues. The ends lost 3 bases at V and 8 bases at J; junction bases unmatched: 9. CDR3 coding DNA: TGTGCCAGCAGCTCAATGACTAGCGGGAGTCGGGATGAGCAGTTCTTC. It specifies CASSSMTSGSRDEQFF.

The chain uses TRBV4-2 and TRBJ2-7, with 9 bases matching TRBD2. There are 15 residues in the CDR3. CDR1 LGHNA and CDR2 YNFKEQ come from the germline V gene. The ends lost 2 bases at V and 2 bases at J; junction bases unmatched: 4. CDR3 nucleotide sequence: TGTGCCAGCAGCCAAAGTAGCGGGAGCCCCTACGAGCAGTACTTC. Translated: CASSQSSGSPYEQYF.

The chain has TRBV5-1 and TRBJ2-5; D is perhaps TRBD2 (5 bases). The germline gives CDR1 SGHRS, CDR2 YFSETQ. The length of the CDR3 is 18 residues. Trimming shortened V by 0 bases and J by 1 base, and 19 bases separated the two germline ends. CDR3 DNA sequence: TGCGCCAGCAGCTTGGGGACGGGATCTGGCCCCCTCCAAGAGACCCAGTACTTC. Its protein product is CASSLGTGSGPLQETQYF.

The genes are TRBV27 and TRBJ2-7; D not certain. Germline CDR1 is MNHEY and CDR2 is SMNVEV (reference sequence). The CDR3 loop spans 14 amino acids. V shed 4 bases and J shed 7 bases, with 17 bases lying between them. In DNA, the CDR3 is TGTGCCAGCAGTTCCCCGAGCCTTAATGATGAGCAGTACTTC. Amino acids: CASSSPSLNDEQYF.

The chain employs TRBV7-2 and TRBJ2-1; the match to TRBD2 covers 11 bases. Germline loops: CDR1 SGHTA, CDR2 FQGNSA. This CDR3 is 15 amino acids long. J gave up 9 bases and V 1 base, and 5 bases lay outside the gene matches. The chain's CDR3 is CASSLEGTSGIEQFF. DNA of the CDR3: TGTGCCAGCAGCTTAGAGGGGACTAGCGGAATTGAGCAGTTCTTC.

The chain carries TRBV6-6 and TRBJ1-2, with D possibly TRBD1 on 5 matching bases. The CDR3 extends over 13 amino acids. Germline-derived CDR1 and CDR2 are MNHNY and SVGAGI (reference sequence). V gave up 7 bases and J gave up 4 bases, with 13 bases separating them. The CDR3 coding sequence is TGTGCCAGCATCTCGCACGGGGGCTATGGCTACACCTTC. Amino acids: CASISHGGYGYTF.

The chain employs TRBV28 and TRBJ1-1; no definite D call. This CDR3 contains 17 residues. The V end lost 2 bases, the J end lost 0 bases, and 16 bases lay between the germline ends. Germline V gene data show CDR1 as MDHEN and CDR2 as SYDVKM. As DNA, the CDR3 is TGTGCCAGCAGTTTAATTTCCGCGGGATACTTGAACACTGAAGCTTTCTTT. It yields the protein CASSLISAGYLNTEAFF.

This clone was counted between two and nine times. The rearrangement uses TRBV5-4 and TRBJ2-1; tentative D call: TRBD2 (5 bases). The CDR3 spans 15 residues. Germline V lookup: CDR1 SGHNT, CDR2 YYREEE (reference sequence). V was clipped by 2 bases and J by 0 bases, with 9 bases between them. The CDR3 nucleotides read TGTGCCAGCAGCTTAGGGAGTACCTCCTACAATGAGCAGTTCTTC. Amino acids: CASSLGSTSYNEQFF.

This sequence joins TRBV5-6 and TRBJ2-1, with 7 bases matching TRBD1. V shed 3 bases, J shed 4 bases, and the junction held 4 bases outside the gene matches. Germline CDR1 is SGHDT and CDR2 is YYEEEE. This CDR3 region has 14 residues. The CDR3, as DNA: TGTGCCAGCAGCTCTCCGGGACAGTACAATGAGCAGTTCTTC. Its translation is CASSSPGQYNEQFF.

The CDR3, as DNA: TGTGCCAGCACCACAGGACAGGGGACCAGTAGGAACACTGAAGCTTTCTTT. It specifies CASTTGQGTSRNTEAFF. This chain uses TRBV28 with TRBJ1-1; 9 nucleotides match TRBD1. The J segment lost 1 base and the V segment lost 7 bases, leaving 13 bases of the junction unmatched. This CDR3 has 17 amino acids. From germline, CDR1 is MDHEN and CDR2 SYDVKM.

Turning to this clone: The same CDR3 arises from other DNA sequences in this sample as well. CDR3 DNA: TGTGCCAGCAGCCAAGATGGGACTAGCGCGGACAATGAGCAGTTCTTC. Amino acids: CASSQDGTSADNEQFF. The V call is TRBV4-2, the J call TRBJ2-1, with TRBD2 identical over 10 bases. Germline CDR1 reads LGHNA; CDR2 reads YNFKEQ. V shed 0 bases, J shed 5 bases, and the junction held 4 bases outside the gene matches. The CDR3 totals 16 residues.

V and J are TRBV28 and TRBJ2-7, with 8 bases identical to TRBD1. V was clipped by 7 bases and J by 4 bases; unmatched bases: 9. This CDR3 contains 14 residues. The germline gives CDR1 MDHEN, CDR2 SYDVKM. Here the CDR3 DNA reads TGTGCCAGCATCCGCCGGACAGGGCCTTACGAGCAGTACTTC. Translated, it gives CASIRRTGPYEQYF.

V and J are TRBV5-1 and TRBJ2-1, with D uncertain. There are 15 residues in the CDR3. With 5 bases removed from V and 0 bases from J, the gap between germline ends came to 12 bases. Germline values: CDR1 SGHRS, CDR2 YFSETQ. CDR3 DNA: TGCGCCAGCAGGGTGACACCTGGCTCCTACAATGAGCAGTTCTTC. Amino acid sequence: CASRVTPGSYNEQFF.

V is TRBV4-2 and J is TRBJ2-7; D is unresolved. The CDR3 extends over 15 amino acids. Trimming cost V 0 bases and J 0 bases, with 9 bases left between them. Germline V gene data show CDR1 as LGHNA and CDR2 as YNFKEQ. The CDR3 is CASSQDPTLSYEQYF. The CDR3 DNA reads TGTGCCAGCAGCCAAGATCCGACTCTCTCCTACGAGCAGTACTTC.

V gene TRBV9 combines with J gene TRBJ1-2, with a possible D match to TRBD1 (5 bases). CDR1 SGDLS and CDR2 YYNGEE come from the germline V gene. V dropped 3 bases and J dropped 4 bases, with 10 bases sitting between them. The CDR3 spans 13 residues. The DNA for the CDR3 is TGTGCCAGCAGCGCAGGGTATGGCTATGGCTACACCTTC. This translates into CASSAGYGYGYTF.

This clone was found a few times. This sequence joins TRBV11-2 and TRBJ2-5, with 7 bases matching TRBD2. The V gene's germline CDR1 is SGHAT and CDR2 FQNNGV. CDR3 length: 15 residues. V shed 4 bases and J 5 bases; nucleotides not matched to a gene: 10. The CDR3 region has the DNA TGTGCCAGCAGCTCGCCTAGCGGAACCGGGGAGACCCAGTACTTC. Translating it yields CASSSPSGTGETQYF.

The V call is TRBV5-1, the J call TRBJ2-3; TRBD2 matches 10 bases. The trim removed 4 bases at V and 1 base at J, leaving 6 bases unmatched. Germline V CDR1 and CDR2: SGHRS, YFSETQ. The CDR3 length is 16 residues. CDR3 bases: TGCGCCAGCAGCCCCTGGAGCGGGAGGGGCACAGATACGCAGTATTTT. It yields the protein CASSPWSGRGTDTQYF.

The chain is built from TRBV10-3 and TRBJ2-1; possibly TRBD2 for D (6 bases). CDR3 size: 14 residues. The V end was cut by 11 bases, the J end by 5 bases, with 19 bases between. The germline gives CDR1 ENHRY, CDR2 SYGVKD. CDR3: CAVRAGTGNNEQFF. CDR3 nucleotides: TGTGCCGTCCGGGCCGGGACTGGGAACAATGAGCAGTTCTTC.

The genes are TRBV5-1 and TRBJ1-1; 10 nucleotides line up with TRBD1. The CDR3 consists of 13 residues. Germline V gene lookup returns CDR1 SGHRS and CDR2 YFSETQ. With 4 bases clipped from V and 8 bases from J, the junction kept 5 bases outside the gene matches. The chain's CDR3 is CASSMGQGIEAFF. The DNA for the CDR3 is TGCGCCAGCAGCATGGGACAGGGGATAGAAGCTTTCTTT. Full variable domain (remainder filled in from reference TRBV5-1 and TRBJ1-1): KAGVTQTPRYLIKTRGQQVTLSCSPISGHRSVSWYQQTPGQGLQFLFEYFSETQRNKGNFPGRFSGRQFSNSRSEMNVSTLELGDSALYLCASSMGQGIEAFFGQGTRLTVV.

The V call is TRBV7-8, the J call TRBJ2-7; TRBD2 aligns across 7 bases. In germline, CDR1 is SGHVS, CDR2 FQNEAQ. V was pared by 1 base and J by 3 bases, with 9 bases of the junction left unmatched. The length of the CDR3 is 16 residues. DNA for the CDR3: TGTGCCAGCAGCTTAGACCGGGGGAGGGCCGTCTACGAGCAGTACTTC. It is translated as CASSLDRGRAVYEQYF.

V is TRBV29-1 and J is TRBJ1-1, with D possibly TRBD1 on 6 matching bases. This CDR3 comprises 13 residues. Germline assignment: CDR1 SQVTM and CDR2 ANQGSEA. Trimming removed 5 bases at V and 0 bases at J, with 10 bases between. The CDR3: CSVLTGVNTEAFF. DNA for the CDR3: TGCAGCGTTTTGACAGGTGTGAACACTGAAGCTTTCTTT.

The chain couples TRBV4-1 to TRBJ2-1; TRBD1 might be the D (6 bases). Germline CDR1 MGHRA, CDR2 YSYEKL. V lost 0 bases and J 7 bases, leaving 16 bases between the germline ends. The CDR3 is made up of 16 amino acids. The CDR3 DNA reads as TGCGCCAGCAGCCAAGACCGGGACACCTTGGGGAATGAGCAGTTCTTC. This translates into CASSQDRDTLGNEQFF.

Points on this clone: The sample has other DNA sequences that encode this CDR3 too. CDR3 amino acids: CASSGLPTYEQYF. For the CDR3, the DNA is TGTGCCAGCAGTGGACTTCCAACCTACGAGCAGTACTTC. The V and J genes are TRBV2 and TRBJ2-7; D remains unclear. The germline V gene encodes CDR1 SNHLY and CDR2 FYNNEI. Trimming cost V 4 bases and J 2 bases, with 9 bases left between them. The CDR3 contains 13 residues.

The V call is TRBV6-5, the J call TRBJ2-3; D gene ambiguous. Germline CDR1 MNHEY, CDR2 SVGAGI. The germline V and J ends were trimmed by 4 bases and 1 base, with 6 bases remaining between them. CDR3 length: 13 amino acids. This CDR3 reads CASSSRGTDTQYF. Here the CDR3 DNA reads TGTGCCAGCAGTTCCCGAGGCACAGATACGCAGTATTTT.

The V and J genes are TRBV19 and TRBJ1-2; TRBD1 matches 9 bases. Germline CDR1 reads LNHDA; CDR2 reads SQIVND (reference sequence). The CDR3 sequence is 15 residues long. The V and J ends lost 4 bases and 6 bases, in that order; junction bases with no gene match: 9. The CDR3 here is CASSTSGQGKHGYTF. In DNA, the CDR3 is TGTGCCAGTAGTACCTCCGGACAGGGGAAACATGGCTACACCTTC.

The V gene is TRBV19, the J gene TRBJ2-1; TRBD2 matches 15 bases. The V gene end was trimmed by 4 bases and the J gene end by 7 bases; junction bases not matched to a gene: 2. Germline V gives CDR1 LNHDA, CDR2 SQIVND (reference sequence). The CDR3 is made up of 15 amino acids. CDR3 amino acids: CASSTGTSGRNEQFF. The CDR3 DNA reads as TGTGCCAGTAGTACCGGGACTAGCGGGAGGAATGAGCAGTTCTTC.